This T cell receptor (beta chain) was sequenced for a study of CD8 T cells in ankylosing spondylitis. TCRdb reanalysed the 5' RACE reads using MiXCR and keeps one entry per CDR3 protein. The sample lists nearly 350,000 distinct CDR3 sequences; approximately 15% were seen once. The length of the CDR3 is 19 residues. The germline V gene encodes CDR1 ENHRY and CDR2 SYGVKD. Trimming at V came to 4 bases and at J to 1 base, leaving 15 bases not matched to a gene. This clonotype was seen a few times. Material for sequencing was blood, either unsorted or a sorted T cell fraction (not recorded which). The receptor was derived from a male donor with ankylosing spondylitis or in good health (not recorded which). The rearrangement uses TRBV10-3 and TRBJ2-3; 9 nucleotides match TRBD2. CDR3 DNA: TGTGCCATCAGTGCGGAGCGGGGGGCCCAAATTGGAGGCACAGATACGCAGTATTTT. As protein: CAISAERGAQIGGTDTQYF.